These T cell receptor beta chains were read from a single sample in a study of blood T cell repertoires in COVID-19. Here immunoSEQ multiplex PCR was the method, and the copy in TCRdb shows in-frame clones only, minus some. The profile covers 150,000 to 200,000 clones, with less than 90% appearing a single time and roughly 2% taken by the ten largest. Sequencing was carried out using peripheral blood. The origin of the receptors is a man in his 70s with active or convalescent COVID-19. Both conserved end residues are part of each CDR3. D genes are given only for firm matches. The size entry is marked missing in some rows and otherwise reads once, few, many or a size class.

abundance	d_gene	j_gene	v_gene	CDR3nt	CDR3aa
NA	TRBD1	TRBJ2-1	TRBV10-3	TGTGCCATCCAATTATCGGGACAGGGCTACAATGAGCAGTTCTTC	CAIQLSGQGYNEQFF
once	NA	TRBJ2-5	TRBV24-1	TGTGCCACCAGTGAAGGGGCGGGAATTGAGACCCAGTACTTC	CATSEGAGIETQYF
NA	NA	TRBJ2-2	TRBV7-2	TGTGCCAGCAGCTCCTGGGACTCTTCTAGGGCCGGGGAGCTGTTTTTT	CASSSWDSSRAGELFF
once	NA	TRBJ1-1	TRBV5-1	TGCGCCAGCAGCTTACAGGGTTTAGACACTGAAGCTTTCTTT	CASSLQGLDTEAFF
NA	TRBD2	TRBJ2-7	TRBV4-1	TGCGCCAGCAGCCGGCAACTAGCGGGAGAAAACGAGCAGTACTTC	CASSRQLAGENEQYF
NA	NA	TRBJ2-4	TRBV11-2	TGTGCCAGCAGAACCACTGGCCTCAGGGGATCGGCCAAAAACATTCAGTACTTC	CASRTTGLRGSAKNIQYF
once	NA	TRBJ2-7	TRBV2	TGTGCCAGCAGTGGGCAGACCTACGAGCAGTACTTC	CASSGQTYEQYF
NA	TRBD1	TRBJ1-5	TRBV28	TGTGCCACCCAGGGGGCCGCTCAGCCCCAGCATTTT	CATQGAAQPQHF
NA	NA	TRBJ1-3	TRBV19	TGTGCCAGTATGTCCGAGTCCTATGGAAACACCATATATTTT	CASMSESYGNTIYF
few	TRBD1	TRBJ2-7	TRBV6-2/TRBV6-3	TGTGCCAGCAGTACCGGGACAGGGGGCGAGCAGTACTTC	CASSTGTGGEQYF
NA	TRBD2	TRBJ2-1	TRBV4-3	TGCGCCAGCAGCCAAGCCCCTAGCGGGGGTTACAATGAGCAGTTCTTC	CASSQAPSGGYNEQFF
NA	TRBD2	TRBJ2-7	TRBV5-1	TGCGCCAGCAGCTCGGGACTAGCGGCGACAACTTACGAGCAGTACTTC	CASSSGLAATTYEQYF
NA	TRBD2	TRBJ2-7	TRBV15	TGTGCCACCAGCAGGCGGGTTAGCGGGAACGAGCAGTACTTC	CATSRRVSGNEQYF
NA	TRBD2	TRBJ2-7	TRBV7-9	TGTGCCAGCAGCCACAAACCGGGACTAGCGGGAGCGTACGAGCAGTACTTC	CASSHKPGLAGAYEQYF
NA	NA	TRBJ1-4	TRBV2	TGTGCCAGCAGTTTCGCGGGAAAACTGTTTTTT	CASSFAGKLFF
NA	TRBD2	TRBJ2-7	TRBV7-8	TGTGCCAGCAGCTTGCTCACTAGCGCCCGGCGACTGAGCTCCTACGAGCAGTACTTC	CASSLLTSARRLSSYEQYF
NA	NA	TRBJ2-3	TRBV29-1	TGCAGCGGGGGGGGCAGGAGCACAGATACGCAGTATTTT	CSGGGRSTDTQYF
NA	TRBD1	TRBJ1-5	TRBV19	TGTGCCAGTAGTCCTGCAGGGGGGACCAATCAGCCCCAGCATTTT	CASSPAGGTNQPQHF
once	NA	TRBJ2-5	TRBV7-7	TGTGCTAGCAGCTTGGGTGAGGGGGTGACCCAGTACTTC	CASSLGEGVTQYF
NA	NA	TRBJ2-3	TRBV3-1/TRBV3-2	TGTGCCAGCAGCCAAGGGCGGGATACGCAGTATTTT	CASSQGRDTQYF
NA	NA	TRBJ2-7	TRBV9	TGTGCCAGCAGCGTAGATACAGGGAGTTTCTACGAGCAGTACTTC	CASSVDTGSFYEQYF
NA	NA	TRBJ1-1	TRBV21-1	TGTGCCAGCAGCAGGGGGGACAGGGGGGACACTGAAGCTTTCTTT	CASSRGDRGDTEAFF